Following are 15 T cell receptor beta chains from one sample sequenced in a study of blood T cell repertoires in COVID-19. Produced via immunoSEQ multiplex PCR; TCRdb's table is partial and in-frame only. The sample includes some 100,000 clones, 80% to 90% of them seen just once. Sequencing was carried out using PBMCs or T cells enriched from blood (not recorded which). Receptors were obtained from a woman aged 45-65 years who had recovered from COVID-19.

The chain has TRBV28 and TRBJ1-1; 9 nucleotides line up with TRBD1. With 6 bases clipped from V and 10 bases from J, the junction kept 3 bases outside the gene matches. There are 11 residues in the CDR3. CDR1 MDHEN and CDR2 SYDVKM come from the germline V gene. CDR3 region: CASRGQGRAFF. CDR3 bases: TGTGCCAGCAGGGGACAGGGTCGAGCTTTCTTT.

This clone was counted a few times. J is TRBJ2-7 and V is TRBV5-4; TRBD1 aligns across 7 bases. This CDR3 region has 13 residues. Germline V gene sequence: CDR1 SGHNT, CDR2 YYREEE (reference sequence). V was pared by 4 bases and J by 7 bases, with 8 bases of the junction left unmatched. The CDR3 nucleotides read TGTGCCAGCAGCCCAACAGGGGTGAGGGAGCAGTACTTC. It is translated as CASSPTGVREQYF.

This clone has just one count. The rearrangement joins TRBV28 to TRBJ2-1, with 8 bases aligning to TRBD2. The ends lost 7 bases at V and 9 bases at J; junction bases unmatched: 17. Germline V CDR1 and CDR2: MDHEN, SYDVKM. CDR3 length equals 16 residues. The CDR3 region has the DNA TGTGCCAGCAACCTTCCCCGGGGGGGGATGAACAGTGAGCAGTTCTTC. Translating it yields CASNLPRGGMNSEQFF.

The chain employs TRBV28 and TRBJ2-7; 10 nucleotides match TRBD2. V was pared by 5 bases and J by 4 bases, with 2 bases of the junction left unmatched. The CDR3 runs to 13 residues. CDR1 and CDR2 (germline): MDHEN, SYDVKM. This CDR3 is CASSPSGSYEQYF. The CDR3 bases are TGTGCCAGCAGTCCTAGCGGGAGTTACGAGCAGTACTTC.

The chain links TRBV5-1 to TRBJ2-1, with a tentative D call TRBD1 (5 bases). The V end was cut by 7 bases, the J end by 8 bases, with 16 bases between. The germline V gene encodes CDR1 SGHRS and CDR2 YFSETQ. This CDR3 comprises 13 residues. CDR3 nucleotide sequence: TGCGCCAGCTCCAGGGCAGGGCCCGATGAGCAGTTCTTC. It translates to CASSRAGPDEQFF.

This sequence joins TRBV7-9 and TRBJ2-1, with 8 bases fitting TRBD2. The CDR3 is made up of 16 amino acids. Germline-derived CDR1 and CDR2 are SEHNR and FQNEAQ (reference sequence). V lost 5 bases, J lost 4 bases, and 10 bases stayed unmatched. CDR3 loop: CASSPRRSSGYNEQFF. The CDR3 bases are TGTGCCAGCAGCCCGAGAAGGTCTAGCGGGTACAATGAGCAGTTCTTC.

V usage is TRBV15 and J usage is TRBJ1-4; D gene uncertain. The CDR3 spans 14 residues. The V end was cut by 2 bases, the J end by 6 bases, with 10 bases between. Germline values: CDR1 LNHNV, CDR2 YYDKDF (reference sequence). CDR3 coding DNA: TGTGCCACCAGCAGATCAGCCGGGGATGAAAAACTGTTTTTT. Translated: CATSRSAGDEKLFF.

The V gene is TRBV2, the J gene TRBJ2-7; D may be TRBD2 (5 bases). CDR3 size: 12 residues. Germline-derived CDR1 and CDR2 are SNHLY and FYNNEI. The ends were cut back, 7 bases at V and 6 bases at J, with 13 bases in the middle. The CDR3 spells CASKVGAPEQYF. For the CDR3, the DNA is TGTGCCAGCAAAGTGGGAGCTCCCGAGCAGTACTTC.

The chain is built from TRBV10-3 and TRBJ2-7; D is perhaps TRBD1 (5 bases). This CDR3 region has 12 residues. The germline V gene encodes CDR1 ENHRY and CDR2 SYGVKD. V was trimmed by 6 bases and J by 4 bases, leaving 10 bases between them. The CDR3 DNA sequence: TGTGCCATCAGCCCAGACAGATACGAGCAGTACTTC. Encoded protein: CAISPDRYEQYF.

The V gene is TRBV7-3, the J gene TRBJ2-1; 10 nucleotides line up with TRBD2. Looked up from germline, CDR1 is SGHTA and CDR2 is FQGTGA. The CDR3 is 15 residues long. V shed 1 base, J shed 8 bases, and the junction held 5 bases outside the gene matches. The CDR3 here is CASSLRPSGRDEQFF. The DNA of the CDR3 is TGTGCCAGCAGCTTAAGGCCTAGCGGGAGAGATGAGCAGTTCTTC.

The CDR3 DNA follows: TGTGCCAGCAACCCGGGGGGAGCCGACGAGCAGTACTTC. Translating it yields CASNPGGADEQYF. The chain carries TRBV28 and TRBJ2-7, with 7 bases lining up with TRBD2. V shed 7 bases and J 5 bases; nucleotides not matched to a gene: 8. Germline assignment: CDR1 MDHEN and CDR2 SYDVKM. There are 13 residues in the CDR3.

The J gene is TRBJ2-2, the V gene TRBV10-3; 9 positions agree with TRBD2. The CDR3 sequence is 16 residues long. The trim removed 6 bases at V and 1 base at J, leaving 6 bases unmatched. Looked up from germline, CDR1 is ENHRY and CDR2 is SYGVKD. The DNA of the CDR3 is TGTGCCATCAGGACTAGCGGAAAGATGAACACCGGGGAGCTGTTTTTT. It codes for CAIRTSGKMNTGELFF.

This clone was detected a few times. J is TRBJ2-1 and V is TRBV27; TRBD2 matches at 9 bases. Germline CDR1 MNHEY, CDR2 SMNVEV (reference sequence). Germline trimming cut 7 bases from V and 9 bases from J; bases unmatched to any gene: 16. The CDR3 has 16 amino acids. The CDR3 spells CASNRFGVAGAVEQFF. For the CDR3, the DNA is TGTGCCAGCAATAGATTTGGGGTAGCGGGAGCGGTTGAGCAGTTCTTC.

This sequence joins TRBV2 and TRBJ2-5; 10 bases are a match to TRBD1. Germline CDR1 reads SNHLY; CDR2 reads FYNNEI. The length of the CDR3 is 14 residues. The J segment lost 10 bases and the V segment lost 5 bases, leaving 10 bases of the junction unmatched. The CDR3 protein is CASSSSSGTGVQYF. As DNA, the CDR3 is TGTGCCAGCAGTTCCTCCTCCGGGACAGGGGTCCAGTACTTC.

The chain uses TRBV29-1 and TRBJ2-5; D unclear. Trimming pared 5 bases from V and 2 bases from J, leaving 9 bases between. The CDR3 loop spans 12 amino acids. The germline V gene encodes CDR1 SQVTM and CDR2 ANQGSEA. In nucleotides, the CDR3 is TGCAGCGTTCGCCGGGTTCAAGAGACCCAGTACTTC. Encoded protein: CSVRRVQETQYF. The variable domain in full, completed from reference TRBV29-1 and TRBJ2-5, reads SAVISQKPSRDICQRGTSLTIQCQVDSQVTMMFWYRQQPGQSLTLIATANQGSEATYESGFVIDKFPISRPNLTFSTLTVSNMSPEDSSIYLCSVRRVQETQYFGPGTRLLVL.